The clone carrying this TCR beta chain was counted ten times or more. What it binds is unknown. These data come from a study of identical twins. Study-level findings and limits: Monozygotic twin pairs showed more out-of-frame TCR alpha sharing than models estimated.

One entry per CDR3 protein results from TCRdb running MiXCR on the 5' RACE reads. Of about 530,000 distinct CDR3 sequences in the sample, 13% to 15% are singletons; the top ten hold 0.44%. Germline CDR1 and CDR2: SGHRS and YFSETQ. The CDR3 length is 12 residues. V gave up 5 bases and J gave up 5 bases, with 7 bases separating them. The data also belong to a second study, concerning yellow fever vaccine responses in identical twins.

This rearrangement joins TRBV5-1 to TRBJ2-2, with unresolved D. The clonotype comes from a woman aged 18-30 years in good health. The sequencing sample was made of CD4+ T cells sorted from blood. The CDR3 sequence: CASRVGTGELFF. The CDR3 bases are TGCGCCAGCAGAGTTGGGACCGGGGAGCTGTTTTTT.